At least ten counts were recorded for the clone carrying this T cell receptor (beta chain). The sample originates from a study of human T cells and chemical hapten exposure. TCRdb redid the calling of the RACE reads with MiXCR, one entry per CDR3 protein. The repertoire holds tens of thousands of distinct CDR3 sequences, with 11% as singletons. Noted time point: patch test 3, about 24 weeks after DPC sensitization. The sample's treatment: therapeutic diphenylcyclopropenone sensitization with weekly scalp DPC. This clonotype was sampled from a woman aged 45-60 years with alopecia areata. Some clones in this sample may be carry-over from other donors' samples. Sequencing was performed on whole blood, taken in connection with sensitization to the hapten diphenylcyclopropenone (DPC).

CDR3 sequence (DNA): TGCGCCAGCAGCCAAGATCAAAGGGATCAGCCCCAGCATTTT. Protein product: CASSQDQRDQPQHF. The rearrangement uses TRBV4-3 and TRBJ1-5; D is undetermined. V gave up 0 bases and J gave up 5 bases, with 8 bases separating them. Looked up from germline, CDR1 is LGHNA and CDR2 is YSLEER. The CDR3 is 14 residues long.